The 9 T cell receptor beta chains in this list originate from one sample, sequenced in a study of cytomegalovirus exposure and HLA in healthy donors. PCR employed 60 Vbeta and 13 Jbeta primers. Generated by immunoSEQ multiplex PCR, the TCRdb table keeps only in-frame clones and is missing some. Of some 140,000 clones listed, about 80% are singletons. Sequenced: PBMCs. The receptors stem from a woman in her forties in good health and CMV-seronegative.

A single count supports this clone. The chain joins TRBV9 to TRBJ2-7; 7 bases match TRBD2. Germline V CDR1 and CDR2: SGDLS, YYNGEE. The CDR3 extends over 14 amino acids. Trimming at V came to 0 bases and at J to 2 bases, leaving 2 bases not matched to a gene. The CDR3 DNA reads as TGTGCCAGCAGCGTAGGGGAGGGGCCCTACGAGCAGTACTTC. Protein sequence: CASSVGEGPYEQYF.

The gene calls are TRBV19 and TRBJ2-1; 9 bases align to TRBD2. There are 15 residues in the CDR3. Germline-derived CDR1 and CDR2 are LNHDA and SQIVND (reference sequence). V shed 4 bases and J 6 bases; nucleotides not matched to a gene: 7. The CDR3 coding sequence is TGTGCCAGTAGTAACAAGCGGGAGGTTCCCAATGAGCAGTTCTTC. Translated, it gives CASSNKREVPNEQFF.

This sequence joins TRBV29-1 and TRBJ1-5; maybe TRBD1 (5 bases). Germline CDR1 is SQVTM and CDR2 is ANQGSEA. V was pared by 3 bases and J by 9 bases, with 15 bases between. The length of the CDR3 is 13 residues. This CDR3 reads CSVDEGEGSPQHF. The CDR3 bases are TGCAGCGTTGACGAAGGGGAAGGGTCGCCCCAGCATTTT.

The rearrangement joins TRBV5-1 to TRBJ2-2; TRBD1 is a possible D gene (6 bases). This CDR3 region has 13 residues. Trimming left V 3 bases short and J 6 bases short, with 9 bases between. Germline-derived CDR1 and CDR2 are SGHRS and YFSETQ. CDR3 DNA sequence: TGCGCCAGCAGCTCACAGGGTTCCGGGGAGCTGTTTTTT. Protein product: CASSSQGSGELFF.

This clone was observed once. The chain combines TRBV29-1 with TRBJ1-1, with 7 bases matching TRBD1. Germline V lookup: CDR1 SQVTM, CDR2 ANQGSEA. The CDR3 has 13 amino acids. V gave up 8 bases and J gave up 7 bases; unmatched junction bases: 13. CDR3 bases: TGCAGCACACAGGGGTCGCGGGGGGATGAAGCTTTCTTT. This codes for CSTQGSRGDEAFF. The entire variable domain, with the rest obtained from reference TRBV29-1 and TRBJ1-1, is as follows: SAVISQKPSRDICQRGTSLTIQCQVDSQVTMMFWYRQQPGQSLTLIATANQGSEATYESGFVIDKFPISRPNLTFSTLTVSNMSPEDSSIYLCSTQGSRGDEAFFGQGTRLTVV.

The gene calls are TRBV27 and TRBJ2-3; 7 bases are shared with TRBD1. The CDR3 spans 12 residues. In germline, CDR1 is MNHEY, CDR2 SMNVEV (reference sequence). J lost 9 bases, V lost 5 bases, and 5 bases had no gene match. The CDR3 bases are TGTGCCAGCAGTGCCAGGGGGTACACGCAGTATTTT. This codes for CASSARGYTQYF.

The rearrangement links TRBV7-9 to TRBJ1-1; D gene unclear. Per germline, CDR1 SEHNR and CDR2 FQNEAQ (reference sequence). V was clipped by 3 bases and J by 5 bases, with 7 bases between them. The CDR3 sequence is 12 residues long. CDR3: CASSFGPTEAFF. The CDR3 DNA reads as TGTGCCAGCAGCTTTGGCCCGACTGAAGCTTTCTTT.

CDR3 loop: CASSMGGLLTQYF. For the CDR3, the DNA is TGTGCCAGTAGTATGGGAGGCCTCTTGACCCAGTACTTC. The chain joins TRBV19 to TRBJ2-5; D is perhaps TRBD2 (6 bases). The germline CDR1 and CDR2 sequences are LNHDA and SQIVND (reference sequence). The CDR3 contains 13 residues. Trimming left V 3 bases short and J 7 bases short, with 12 bases between.

This clone was counted between two and nine times. This chain joins TRBV10-3 and TRBJ2-6; TRBD1 aligns across 11 bases. The CDR3 runs 20 residues. With V trimmed by 4 bases and J by 1 base, 12 bases remained unmatched. Germline V gene data show CDR1 as ENHRY and CDR2 as SYGVKD. Here the CDR3 reads CAISGGTGQGAKSGANVLTF. The DNA of the CDR3 is TGTGCCATCAGTGGGGGGACCGGACAGGGGGCGAAGTCTGGGGCCAACGTCCTGACTTTC.